The next 14 T cell receptor beta chains were all read from a single sample in a study of T cells in Graves' hyperthyroidism and ophthalmopathy. Amplified TCR beta CDR3 regions came from RNA transcripts. The HTBI primer set was used in a first-round RT-PCR of the TCR CDR3. In TCRdb, the multiplex PCR reads were re-called with MiXCR into one record per CDR3 protein. This repertoire shows hundreds of thousands of distinct CDR3 sequences, about 20% found once; its top ten account for approximately 48%. Sequenced sample: blood. The receptor set was obtained from a man aged 40-49 years with Graves' ophthalmopathy.

At least ten counts were recorded for this clonotype. The J gene is TRBJ2-7, the V gene TRBV20-1; the D gene is possibly TRBD2 (6 bases). The CDR3 length is 16 residues. Deletions cut 0 bases from V and 2 bases from J, with 17 bases between. Germline loops: CDR1 DFQATT, CDR2 SNEGSKA (reference sequence). For the CDR3, the DNA is TGCAGTGCTAGAGATCGGGGGACCCCCCTCCCCTACGAGCAGTACTTC. Its protein is CSARDRGTPLPYEQYF.

The genes are TRBV7-3 and TRBJ2-1; perhaps TRBD2 as D (5 bases). CDR3 size: 17 residues. Germline V CDR1 and CDR2: SGHTA, FQGTGA. Deletions cut 5 bases from V and 7 bases from J, with 24 bases between. The CDR3 reads CASSPRYRGSGRNEQFF. The DNA of the CDR3 is TGTGCCAGCAGCCCGAGGTACCGAGGGAGTGGCCGAAATGAGCAGTTCTTC.

This clonotype has a count of ten or more. CDR3 sequence reads: CASSHRDNYGYTF. CDR3 nucleotide sequence: TGTGCCAGCAGCCACAGGGATAACTATGGCTACACCTTC. The rearrangement links TRBV13 to TRBJ1-2; tentative D call: TRBD1 (6 bases). Germline lookup yields CDR1 PRHDT and CDR2 FYEKMQ (reference sequence). V was pared by 5 bases and J by 1 base, with 8 bases between. The CDR3 is 13 amino acids.

This chain connects TRBV5-1 to TRBJ2-7; D is possibly TRBD1 (6 bases). Germline values: CDR1 SGHRS, CDR2 YFSETQ. The germline V and J ends were trimmed by 2 bases and 2 bases, with 11 bases remaining between them. The CDR3 extends over 14 amino acids. CDR3 amino acids: CASSFLDSTYEQYF. The CDR3 bases are TGCGCCAGCAGCTTCTTGGACAGCACCTACGAGCAGTACTTC.

This clonotype was recorded a few times. The chain employs TRBV11-2 and TRBJ1-1; tentatively, D is TRBD1 (5 bases). The CDR3 sequence is 16 residues long. The V end lost 5 bases, the J end lost 8 bases, and 24 bases lay between the germline ends. Germline loops: CDR1 SGHAT, CDR2 FQNNGV. CDR3 sequence (DNA): TGTGCCAGCAGCCGGTCCCCGGGACCAACGTCCCTAGAAGCTTTCTTT. Translating it yields CASSRSPGPTSLEAFF.

This clonotype has a handful of counts. This chain joins TRBV6-1 and TRBJ1-1, with D possibly matching TRBD1 (5 bases). There are 15 residues in the CDR3. Trimming removed 3 bases from V and 1 base from J, with 12 bases in between. CDR1 and CDR2 from the germline V gene are MNHNS and SASEGT. The CDR3: CASSDPQDGNTEAFF. The CDR3 DNA reads as TGTGCCAGCAGTGACCCACAGGACGGGAACACTGAAGCTTTCTTT.

Many counts were recorded for this clonotype. The chain is built from TRBV5-1 and TRBJ2-1; D might be TRBD1 (6 bases). The CDR3 has 16 amino acids. CDR1 SGHRS and CDR2 YFSETQ come from the germline V gene. The ends were cut back, 0 bases at V and 6 bases at J, with 16 bases in the middle. CDR3 in DNA: TGCGCCAGCAGCTTGGCCGGGCCAGGGGTGCCCAATGAGCAGTTCTTC. Translation gives CASSLAGPGVPNEQFF.

This clonotype occurred a few times. The chain links TRBV5-1 to TRBJ2-3; TRBD1 is a possible D gene (6 bases). V was shortened by 1 base and J by 2 bases, with 14 bases between the two germline ends. This CDR3 spans 16 amino acids. CDR1 is SGHRS and CDR2 is YFSETQ in the germline V gene. CDR3: CASSLFPGEATDTQYF. The CDR3 DNA sequence: TGCGCCAGCAGCTTGTTTCCAGGGGAAGCCACAGATACGCAGTATTTT.

Many counts were recorded for this clonotype. CDR3 region: CATGGRTGVSETQYF. As DNA, the CDR3 is TGTGCCACCGGGGGGCGGACAGGGGTTTCGGAGACCCAGTACTTC. The rearrangement joins TRBV10-3 to TRBJ2-5; TRBD1 matches at 9 bases. Germline loops: CDR1 ENHRY, CDR2 SYGVKD. V shed 10 bases and J 5 bases; nucleotides not matched to a gene: 14. The CDR3 consists of 15 residues.

This chain uses TRBV9 with TRBJ2-7; D gene ambiguous. This CDR3 is built from 15 residues. Per germline, CDR1 SGDLS and CDR2 YYNGEE. Trimming removed 2 bases at V and 4 bases at J, with 16 bases between. DNA for the CDR3: TGTGCCAGCAGCGTGGCTGGGTCAGCCAGATACGAGCAGTACTTC. This codes for CASSVAGSARYEQYF.

This clonotype was counted ten times or more. This rearrangement joins TRBV7-8 to TRBJ2-5, with TRBD2 matching 7 bases. V dropped 0 bases and J dropped 4; count of bases not matched to a gene: 2. The CDR3 extends over 14 amino acids. Germline V gene data show CDR1 as SGHVS and CDR2 as FQNEAQ. The CDR3 nucleotides are TGTGCCAGCAGCTTAGCGGGGGGGTCAGAGACCCAGTACTTC. Translating it yields CASSLAGGSETQYF.

This clonotype has a count of ten or more. V usage is TRBV7-2 and J usage is TRBJ1-1, with 10 bases matching TRBD1. The CDR3 is 16 amino acids. The V gene's germline CDR1 is SGHTA and CDR2 FQGNSA. V lost 5 bases and J lost 1; bases outside the gene matches: 7. For the CDR3, the DNA is TGTGCCAGCAGCGCTGGACAGGGGGGGACGAACACTGAAGCTTTCTTT. Translation gives CASSAGQGGTNTEAFF. Variable domain in full (rest from reference TRBV7-2 and TRBJ1-1): GAGVSQSPSNKVTEKGKDVELRCDPISGHTALYWYRQSLGQGLEFLIYFQGNSAPDKSGLPSDRFSAERTGGSVSTLTIQRTQQEDSAVYLCASSAGQGGTNTEAFFGQGTRLTVV.

In this sample, this clonotype turned up many times. This rearrangement joins TRBV5-6 to TRBJ2-5; 9 nucleotides match TRBD2. J gave up 2 bases and V 0 bases, and 14 bases lay outside the gene matches. CDR3 size: 19 residues. The germline V gene has CDR1 SGHDT and CDR2 YYEEEE. The CDR3: CASSLGPPAGLAGQETQYF. The CDR3 DNA is TGTGCCAGCAGCTTGGGCCCTCCAGCGGGGCTAGCGGGGCAAGAGACCCAGTACTTC.

V and J are TRBV7-9 and TRBJ2-5, with a weak D call TRBD1 (6 bases). The CDR3 length is 18 residues. The V gene lost 5 bases and the J gene lost 4 bases, with 26 bases spanning the gap. Per germline, CDR1 SEHNR and CDR2 FQNEAQ (reference sequence). In DNA form, the CDR3 reads TGTGCCAGCAGCCCCCCTGAGGGGCAGGGGATTCGTGGAGAGACCCAGTACTTC. Protein: CASSPPEGQGIRGETQYF.